What follows describes a single TCR beta chain. A read error may produce the germline difference seen at one junction end. Together with a sample-barcoded 5' primer, a J-beta primer mix was included in a second PCR lasting 7 to 11 cycles. TCRdb reprocessed the 5' RACE reads via MiXCR and lists one record per CDR3 protein. The profile covers some 710,000 distinct CDR3 sequences, with 46% appearing a single time and over 15% taken by the ten largest. The CDR3 covers 16 residues. CDR1 and CDR2 (germline): SSHAT, FNYEAQ (reference sequence). These data are taken from a study of blood T cells in healthy people across ages.

The gene calls are TRBV7-7 and TRBJ2-2, with 8 bases fitting TRBD1. This TCR derives from an elderly man in good health. The sequenced sample consisted of blood. The CDR3 protein is CASSLVGTGSTGELFF. The CDR3 DNA reads TGTGCTAGCAGCTTAGTGGGGACAGGTAGCACCGGGGAGCTGTTTTTT.